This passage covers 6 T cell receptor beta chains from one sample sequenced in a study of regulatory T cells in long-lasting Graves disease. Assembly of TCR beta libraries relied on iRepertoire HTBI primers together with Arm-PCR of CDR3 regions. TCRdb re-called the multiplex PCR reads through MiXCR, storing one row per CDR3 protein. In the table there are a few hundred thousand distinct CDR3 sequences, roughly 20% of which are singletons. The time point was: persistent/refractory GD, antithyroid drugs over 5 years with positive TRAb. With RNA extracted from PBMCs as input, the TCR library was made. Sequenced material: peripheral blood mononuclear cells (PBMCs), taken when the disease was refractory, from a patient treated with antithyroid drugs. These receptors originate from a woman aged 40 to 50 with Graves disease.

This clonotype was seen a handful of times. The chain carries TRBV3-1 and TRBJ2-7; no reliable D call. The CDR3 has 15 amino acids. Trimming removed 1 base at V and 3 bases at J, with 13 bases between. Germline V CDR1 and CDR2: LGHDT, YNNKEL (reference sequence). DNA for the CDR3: TGTGCCAGCAGCCAAGCCAATCAACTTTTCTACGAGCAGTACTTC. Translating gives CASSQANQLFYEQYF.

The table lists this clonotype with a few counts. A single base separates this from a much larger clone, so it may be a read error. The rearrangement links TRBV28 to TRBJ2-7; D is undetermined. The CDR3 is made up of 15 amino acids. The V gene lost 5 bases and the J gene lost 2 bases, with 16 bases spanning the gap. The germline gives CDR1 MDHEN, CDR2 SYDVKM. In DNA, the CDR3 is TGTGCCAGCAGTGGACCCGGACGCGAGACCTACGAGCAGTACTTC. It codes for CASSGPGRETYEQYF.

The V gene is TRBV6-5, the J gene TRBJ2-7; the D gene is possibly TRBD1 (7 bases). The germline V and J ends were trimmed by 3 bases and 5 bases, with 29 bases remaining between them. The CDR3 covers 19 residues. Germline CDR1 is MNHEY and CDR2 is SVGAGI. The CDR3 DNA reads TGTGCCAGCAGTTATTCGAGACAGGGTAGGGGACGGGACTTCCACGAGCAGTACTTC. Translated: CASSYSRQGRGRDFHEQYF.

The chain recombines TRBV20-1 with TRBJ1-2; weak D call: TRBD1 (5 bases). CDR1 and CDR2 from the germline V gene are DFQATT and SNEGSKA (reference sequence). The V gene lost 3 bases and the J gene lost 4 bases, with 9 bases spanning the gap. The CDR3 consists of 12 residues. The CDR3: CSARAGTYGYTF. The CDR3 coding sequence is TGCAGTGCTAGGGCCGGGACCTATGGCTACACCTTC.

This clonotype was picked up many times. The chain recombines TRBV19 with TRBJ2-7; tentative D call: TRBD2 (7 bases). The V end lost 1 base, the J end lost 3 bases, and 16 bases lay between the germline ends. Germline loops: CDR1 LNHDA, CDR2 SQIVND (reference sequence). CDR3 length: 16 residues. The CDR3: CASSIADGGGHYEQYF. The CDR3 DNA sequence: TGTGCCAGTAGTATAGCCGACGGCGGGGGCCACTACGAGCAGTACTTC. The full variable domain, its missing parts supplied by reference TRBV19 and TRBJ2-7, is DGGITQSPKYLFRKEGQNVTLSCEQNLNHDAMYWYRQDPGQGLRLIYYSQIVNDFQKGDIAEGYSVSREKKESFPLTVTSAQKNPTAFYLCASSIADGGGHYEQYFGPGTRLTVT.

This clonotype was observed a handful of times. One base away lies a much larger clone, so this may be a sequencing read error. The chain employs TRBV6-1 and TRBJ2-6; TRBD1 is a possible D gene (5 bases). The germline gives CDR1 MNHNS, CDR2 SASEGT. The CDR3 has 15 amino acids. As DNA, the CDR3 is TGTGCCAGCAGTGAAAAGGGTTCTGGGGCCAACGCCCTGACTTTC. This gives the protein CASSEKGSGANALTF.